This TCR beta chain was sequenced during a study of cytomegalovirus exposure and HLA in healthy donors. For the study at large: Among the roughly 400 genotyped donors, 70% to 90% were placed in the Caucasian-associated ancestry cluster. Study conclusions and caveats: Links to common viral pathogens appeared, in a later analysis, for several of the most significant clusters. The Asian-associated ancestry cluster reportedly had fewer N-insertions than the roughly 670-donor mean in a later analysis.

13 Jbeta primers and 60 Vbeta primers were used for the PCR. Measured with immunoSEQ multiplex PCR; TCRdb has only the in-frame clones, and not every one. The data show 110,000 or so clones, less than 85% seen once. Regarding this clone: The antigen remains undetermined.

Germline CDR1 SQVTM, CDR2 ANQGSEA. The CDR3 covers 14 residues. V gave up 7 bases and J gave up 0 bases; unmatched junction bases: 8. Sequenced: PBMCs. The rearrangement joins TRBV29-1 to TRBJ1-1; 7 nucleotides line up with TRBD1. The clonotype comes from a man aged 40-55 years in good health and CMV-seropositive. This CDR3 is CSATTGNMNTEAFF. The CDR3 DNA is TGCAGCGCAACGACAGGGAACATGAACACTGAAGCTTTCTTT.